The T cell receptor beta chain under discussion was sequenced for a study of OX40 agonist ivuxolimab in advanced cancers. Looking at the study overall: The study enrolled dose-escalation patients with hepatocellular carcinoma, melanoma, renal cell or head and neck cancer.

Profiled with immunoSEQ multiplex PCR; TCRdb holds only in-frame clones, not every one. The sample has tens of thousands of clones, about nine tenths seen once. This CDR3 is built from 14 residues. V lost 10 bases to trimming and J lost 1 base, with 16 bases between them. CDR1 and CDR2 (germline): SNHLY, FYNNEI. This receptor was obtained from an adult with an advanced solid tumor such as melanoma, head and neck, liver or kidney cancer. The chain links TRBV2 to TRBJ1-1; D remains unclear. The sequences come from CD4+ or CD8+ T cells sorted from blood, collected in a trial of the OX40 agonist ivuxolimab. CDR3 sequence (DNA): TGTGCCAACCGGCGGGGAACTCGGAACACTGAAGCTTTCTTT. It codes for CANRRGTRNTEAFF.